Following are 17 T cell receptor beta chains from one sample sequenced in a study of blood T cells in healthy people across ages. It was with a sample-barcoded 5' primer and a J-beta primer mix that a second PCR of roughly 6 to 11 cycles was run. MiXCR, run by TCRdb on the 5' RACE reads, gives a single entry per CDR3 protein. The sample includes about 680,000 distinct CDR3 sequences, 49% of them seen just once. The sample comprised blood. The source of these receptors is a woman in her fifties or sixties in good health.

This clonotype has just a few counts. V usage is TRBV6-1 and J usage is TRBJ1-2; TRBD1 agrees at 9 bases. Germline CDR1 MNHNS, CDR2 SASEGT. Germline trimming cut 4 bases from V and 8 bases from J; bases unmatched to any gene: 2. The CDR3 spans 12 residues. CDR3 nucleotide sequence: TGTGCCAGCAGTGGACAGGGGGTCGGCTACACCTTC. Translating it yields CASSGQGVGYTF.

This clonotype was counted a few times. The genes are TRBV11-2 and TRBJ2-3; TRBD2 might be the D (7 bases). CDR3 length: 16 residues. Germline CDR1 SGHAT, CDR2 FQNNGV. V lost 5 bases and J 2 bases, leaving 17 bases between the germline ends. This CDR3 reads CASSNPRGRVTDTQYF. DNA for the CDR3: TGTGCCAGCAGCAATCCTAGGGGGAGGGTCACAGATACGCAGTATTTT.

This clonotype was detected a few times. The CDR3 sequence: CSVVRETSVDTQYF. The DNA of the CDR3 is TGCAGCGTTGTTCGGGAGACCTCGGTGGATACGCAGTATTTT. The chain combines TRBV29-1 with TRBJ2-3; the D gene is possibly TRBD2 (6 bases). Per the germline V gene, CDR1 is SQVTM and CDR2 is ANQGSEA. Trimming removed 4 bases at V and 6 bases at J, with 17 bases between. The CDR3 contains 14 residues.

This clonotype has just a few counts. DNA of the CDR3: TGCAGTGCTAGAGATCTGCGGGAGGGCTCAGATACGCAGTATTTT. Translating it yields CSARDLREGSDTQYF. This chain joins TRBV20-1 and TRBJ2-3; the match to TRBD2 covers 9 bases. This CDR3 has 15 amino acids. From germline, CDR1 is DFQATT and CDR2 SNEGSKA (reference sequence). Unmatched junction bases numbered 5, after V lost 0 bases and J lost 4 bases.

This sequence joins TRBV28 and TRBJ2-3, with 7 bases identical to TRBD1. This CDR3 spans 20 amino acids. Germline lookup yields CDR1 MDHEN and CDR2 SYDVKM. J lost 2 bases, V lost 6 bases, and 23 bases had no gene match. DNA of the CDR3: TGTGCCAGCAGAAACCCGACCCCACAACGAACGGGACAGTTCACAGATACGCAGTATTTT. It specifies CASRNPTPQRTGQFTDTQYF.

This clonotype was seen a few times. The CDR3 protein is CASSNRGNYGYTF. The CDR3, as DNA: TGTGCCAGCAGCAACAGGGGAAACTATGGCTACACCTTC. The chain has TRBV27 and TRBJ1-2, with TRBD1 matching 7 bases. V lost 6 bases, J lost 2 bases, and 3 bases stayed unmatched. Germline V gives CDR1 MNHEY, CDR2 SMNVEV (reference sequence). CDR3 length equals 13 residues.

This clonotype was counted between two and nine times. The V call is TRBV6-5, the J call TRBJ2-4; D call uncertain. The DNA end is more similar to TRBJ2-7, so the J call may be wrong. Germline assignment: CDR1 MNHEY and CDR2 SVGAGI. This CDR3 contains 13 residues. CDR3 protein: CASSPSSVHEQYF. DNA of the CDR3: TGTGCCAGCAGTCCCTCCAGCGTCCACGAGCAGTACTTC.

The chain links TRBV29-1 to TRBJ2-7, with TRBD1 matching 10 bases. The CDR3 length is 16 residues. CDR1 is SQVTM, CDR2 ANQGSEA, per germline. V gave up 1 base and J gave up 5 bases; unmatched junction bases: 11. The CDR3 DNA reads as TGCAGCGTTGAAGGGGCCCCGGGACAGGGGAAAGACGAGCAGTACTTC. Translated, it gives CSVEGAPGQGKDEQYF.

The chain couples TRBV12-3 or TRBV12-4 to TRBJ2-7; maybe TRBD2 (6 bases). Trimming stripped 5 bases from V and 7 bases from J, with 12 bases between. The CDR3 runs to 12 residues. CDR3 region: CASSGGWGEQYF. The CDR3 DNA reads TGTGCCAGCAGTGGGGGGTGGGGGGAGCAGTACTTC.

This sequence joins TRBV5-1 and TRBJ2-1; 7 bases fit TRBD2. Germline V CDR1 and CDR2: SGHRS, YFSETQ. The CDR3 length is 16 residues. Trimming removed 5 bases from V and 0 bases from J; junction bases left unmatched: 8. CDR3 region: CASRTSSGRSYNEQFF. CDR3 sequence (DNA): TGCGCCAGCAGGACGAGTAGCGGGCGCTCCTACAATGAGCAGTTCTTC.

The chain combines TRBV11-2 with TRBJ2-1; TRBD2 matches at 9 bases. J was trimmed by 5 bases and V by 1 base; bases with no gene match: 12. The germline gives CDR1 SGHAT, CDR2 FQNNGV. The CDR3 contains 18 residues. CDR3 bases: TGTGCCAGCAGCTTAGTGGTTAGCGGGGGAGAAATAAACAATGAGCAGTTCTTC. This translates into CASSLVVSGGEINNEQFF.

CDR3 in DNA: TGTGCCAGCAGACCCTCAGGGGTAGAGACCCAGTACTTC. It translates to CASRPSGVETQYF. The chain recombines TRBV27 with TRBJ2-5; possibly TRBD1 for D (6 bases). This CDR3 has 13 residues. V shed 6 bases and J shed 4 bases, with 12 bases lying between them. Per the germline V gene, CDR1 is MNHEY and CDR2 is SMNVEV (reference sequence).

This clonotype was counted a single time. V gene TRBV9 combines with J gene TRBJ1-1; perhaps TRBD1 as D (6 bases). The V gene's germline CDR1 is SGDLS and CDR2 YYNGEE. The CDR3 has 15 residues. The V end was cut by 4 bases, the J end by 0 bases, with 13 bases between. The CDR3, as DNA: TGTGCCAGCAGCACCGAAGGGGGAATGAACACTGAAGCTTTCTTT. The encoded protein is CASSTEGGMNTEAFF. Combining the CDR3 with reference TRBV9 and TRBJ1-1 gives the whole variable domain DSGVTQTPKHLITATGQRVTLRCSPRSGDLSVYWYQQSLDQGLQFLIQYYNGEERAKGNILERFSAQQFPDLHSELNLSSLELGDSALYFCASSTEGGMNTEAFFGQGTRLTVV.

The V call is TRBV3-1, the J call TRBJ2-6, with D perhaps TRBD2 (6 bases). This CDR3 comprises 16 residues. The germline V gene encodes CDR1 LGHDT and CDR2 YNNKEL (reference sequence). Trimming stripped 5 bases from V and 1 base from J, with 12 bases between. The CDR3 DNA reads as TGTGCCAGCAGCAAGTCCGGGGGATCTGGGGCCAACGTCCTGACTTTC. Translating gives CASSKSGGSGANVLTF.

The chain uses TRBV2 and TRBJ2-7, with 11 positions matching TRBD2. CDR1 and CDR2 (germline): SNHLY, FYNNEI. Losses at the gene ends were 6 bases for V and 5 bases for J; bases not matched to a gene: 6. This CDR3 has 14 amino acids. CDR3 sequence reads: CASSELAGANEQYF. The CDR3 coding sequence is TGTGCCAGCAGCGAACTAGCGGGAGCAAACGAGCAGTACTTC.

Here the CDR3 DNA reads TGCGCCAGCAGCTTGGGCTCCGGGACAAATCAAGAGACCCAGTACTTC. Translated, it gives CASSLGSGTNQETQYF. The V call is TRBV5-1, the J call TRBJ2-5, with D tentatively TRBD1 (6 bases). V was pared by 0 bases and J by 2 bases, with 14 bases between. The CDR3 totals 16 residues. Germline V lookup: CDR1 SGHRS, CDR2 YFSETQ.

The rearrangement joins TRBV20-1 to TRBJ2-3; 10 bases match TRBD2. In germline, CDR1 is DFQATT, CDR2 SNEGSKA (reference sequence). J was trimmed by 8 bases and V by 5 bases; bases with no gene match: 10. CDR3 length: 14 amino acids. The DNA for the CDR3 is TGCAGTGCTCCGGGACTAGCGAATGCAGTTACGCAGTATTTT. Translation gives CSAPGLANAVTQYF.